This T cell receptor beta chain was recorded in a study of regulatory T cells in long-lasting Graves disease. Time point here: newly diagnosed GD, antithyroid drugs for less than 3 months. PBMCs were the source of the RNA used for TCR sequencing. CDR3 size: 14 residues. Germline CDR1 GTSNPN, CDR2 SVGIG (reference sequence). The trim removed 5 bases at V and 0 bases at J, leaving 5 bases unmatched. Library construction for TCR beta used iRepertoire HTBI primers and Arm-PCR of CDR3 regions. TCRdb used MiXCR to reprocess the multiplex PCR reads, holding one entry per CDR3 protein. The sample contains over 350,000 distinct CDR3 sequences, 14% of which appear only once. This clonotype appeared many times. These same records also appear under a second study, on T cells in Graves' hyperthyroidism and ophthalmopathy.

The starting material was peripheral blood mononuclear cells (PBMCs), obtained at new diagnosis, from a patient treated with antithyroid drugs. The chain combines TRBV30 with TRBJ2-3; 7 bases agree with TRBD2. This TCR derives from a woman aged 45-59 years with Graves disease. This chain's CDR3 is CAWVLAPSTDTQYF. In DNA, the CDR3 is TGTGCCTGGGTACTAGCGCCTAGCACAGATACGCAGTATTTT.